These 25 T cell receptor beta chains came from one sample sequenced in a study of blood T cells in healthy people across ages. PCR was performed a second time for about 7 to 12 cycles using a sample-barcoded 5' primer and a J-beta primer mix. TCRdb passed the 5' RACE reads through MiXCR, listing each CDR3 protein once. The sample lists about 580,000 distinct CDR3 sequences; around half were seen once. The material sequenced was blood. These receptors were collected from a man aged 80 or over in good health.

The genes are TRBV5-1 and TRBJ1-2; D is undetermined. Trimming cost V 0 bases and J 4 bases, with 13 bases left between them. This CDR3 comprises 15 residues. Germline V gene sequence: CDR1 SGHRS, CDR2 YFSETQ. CDR3 bases: TGCGCCAGCAGCTTGGGTACTATCTTGGGCTATGGCTACACCTTC. Its protein is CASSLGTILGYGYTF.

CDR3 loop: CASSFRGRQETQYF. As DNA, the CDR3 is TGTGCCAGCAGCTTCAGGGGGCGACAAGAGACCCAGTACTTC. V and J are TRBV7-2 and TRBJ2-5, with TRBD1 identical over 8 bases. The V and J ends lost 3 bases and 2 bases, in that order; junction bases with no gene match: 2. CDR3 size: 14 residues. CDR1 is SGHTA, CDR2 FQGNSA, per germline.

Only a few counts were recorded for this clonotype. The chain joins TRBV11-3 to TRBJ2-1; TRBD2 matches at 8 bases. CDR3 length: 15 residues. Germline loops: CDR1 SGHNT, CDR2 YENEEA. The junction had 9 bases not matched to a gene; V was cut back by 5 bases and J by 6 bases. DNA for the CDR3: TGTGCCAGCAGCCCGGGACTAGGGGAGTTCAATGAGCAGTTCTTC. Protein product: CASSPGLGEFNEQFF.

This clonotype was counted a few times. This chain links TRBV6-6 with TRBJ2-5, with D maybe TRBD2 (7 bases). Trimming took 5 bases from V and 5 from J, leaving 15 bases between them. CDR3 length: 14 residues. Germline V gene data show CDR1 as MNHNY and CDR2 as SVGAGI (reference sequence). The CDR3 region has the DNA TGTGCCAGCAGTATAGTAGGGGGAGGGGAGACCCAGTACTTC. Translated: CASSIVGGGETQYF.

This clonotype was counted a few times. This rearrangement joins TRBV9 to TRBJ2-1; 8 bases fit TRBD2. The CDR3 runs 13 residues. Per the germline V gene, CDR1 is SGDLS and CDR2 is YYNGEE. The J segment lost 14 bases and the V segment lost 3 bases, leaving 10 bases of the junction unmatched. The CDR3 spells CASSGTGTRGEFF. DNA of the CDR3: TGTGCCAGCAGCGGGACCGGGACTAGGGGGGAGTTCTTC.

This clonotype has a single count. An end of the junction differs from the germline gene, which may be a read error. The genes are TRBV6-6 and TRBJ1-3; TRBD1 aligns across 7 bases. Germline CDR1 reads MNHNY; CDR2 reads SVGAGI (reference sequence). This CDR3 has 14 amino acids. The CDR3 loop reads CVSSTGQSGNTIYF. The DNA for the CDR3 is TGTGTCAGCAGTACGGGACAGTCAGGAAACACCATATATTTT.

The sample holds one count of this clonotype. The chain recombines TRBV20-1 with TRBJ1-5; D unclear. Per germline, CDR1 DFQATT and CDR2 SNEGSKA (reference sequence). V was pared by 2 bases and J by 3 bases, with 14 bases between. The CDR3 length is 15 residues. The CDR3 here is CSARSLDTPNQPQHF. CDR3 sequence (DNA): TGCAGTGCTAGATCCCTAGACACGCCCAATCAGCCCCAGCATTTT.

The chain joins TRBV5-1 to TRBJ1-1; 9 bases are a match to TRBD1. The germline CDR1 and CDR2 sequences are SGHRS and YFSETQ. CDR3 length: 16 amino acids. Losses at the gene ends were 5 bases for V and 3 bases for J; bases not matched to a gene: 11. This CDR3 reads CASRPGTGYFDTEAFF. The CDR3 region has the DNA TGCGCCAGCAGACCTGGGACAGGGTATTTTGACACTGAAGCTTTCTTT.

This rearrangement joins TRBV19 to TRBJ2-5; D gene ambiguous. The CDR3 spans 13 residues. Germline V gene sequence: CDR1 LNHDA, CDR2 SQIVND (reference sequence). V was trimmed by 3 bases and J by 3 bases, leaving 8 bases between them. The CDR3 bases are TGTGCCAGTAGTATGGTGCCAGAAGAGACCCAGTACTTC. It yields the protein CASSMVPEETQYF.

The sample holds many counts of this clonotype. V usage is TRBV7-9 and J usage is TRBJ2-1, with 7 nucleotides matching TRBD2. Germline CDR1 reads SEHNR; CDR2 reads FQNEAQ (reference sequence). This CDR3 has 16 amino acids. With 1 base clipped from V and 8 bases from J, the junction kept 11 bases outside the gene matches. For the CDR3, the DNA is TGTGCCAGCAGCTTAGGGAGGACGACTAGCTTGGATGAGCAGTTCTTC. It specifies CASSLGRTTSLDEQFF. The whole variable domain, remainder taken from reference TRBV7-9 and TRBJ2-1, is DTGVSQNPRHKITKRGQNVTFRCDPISEHNRLYWYRQTLGQGPEFLTYFQNEAQLEKSRLLSDRFSAERPKGSFSTLEIQRTEQGDSAMYLCASSLGRTTSLDEQFFGPGTRLTVL.

This clonotype was seen more than once but under ten times. The chain joins TRBV7-2 to TRBJ2-7; TRBD1 or TRBD2 may be the D gene (5 bases each). The CDR3 sequence is 15 residues long. The germline CDR1 and CDR2 sequences are SGHTA and FQGNSA. Deletions cut 5 bases from V and 0 bases from J, with 14 bases between. CDR3 bases: TGTGCCAGCAGCCGAACCGGGACCGACTCCTACGAGCAGTACTTC. Translating it yields CASSRTGTDSYEQYF.

The chain joins TRBV5-1 to TRBJ2-4; D unclear. The J call may be faulty, since TRBJ2-7 better matches the DNA end. The CDR3 has 15 residues. Looked up from germline, CDR1 is SGHRS and CDR2 is YFSETQ. CDR3 amino acids: CASSLGPERNYEQYF. CDR3 DNA: TGCGCCAGCAGCTTGGGACCGGAGAGGAACTACGAGCAGTACTTC.

The V gene is TRBV7-9, the J gene TRBJ2-5; D is tentatively TRBD1 or TRBD2 (5 bases each). The V end was cut by 1 base, the J end by 5 bases, with 14 bases between. The CDR3 sequence is 15 residues long. The germline V gene encodes CDR1 SEHNR and CDR2 FQNEAQ (reference sequence). The CDR3 DNA reads TGTGCCAGCAGCTTAGGCCAGGGCGGGTCGGAGACCCAGTACTTC. Its translation is CASSLGQGGSETQYF.

This clonotype has only a few counts. The chain joins TRBV2 to TRBJ2-1; the D gene is possibly TRBD2 (6 bases). V was clipped by 6 bases and J by 4 bases, with 13 bases between them. Germline assignment: CDR1 SNHLY and CDR2 FYNNEI. The CDR3 has 14 residues. Here the CDR3 reads CASRNPGVYNEQFF. The CDR3 DNA reads as TGTGCCAGCAGAAACCCGGGGGTGTACAATGAGCAGTTCTTC.

This chain connects TRBV4-3 to TRBJ2-1; 8 positions agree with TRBD2. The CDR3 contains 15 residues. Trimming removed 1 base from V and 2 bases from J; junction bases left unmatched: 1. Germline assignment: CDR1 LGHNA and CDR2 YSLEER. The CDR3 region is CASSQVLAAYNEQFF. In DNA form, the CDR3 reads TGCGCCAGCAGCCAAGTACTAGCGGCCTACAATGAGCAGTTCTTC.

The V and J genes are TRBV6-6 and TRBJ2-3, with unresolved D. This CDR3 region has 17 residues. The germline V gene encodes CDR1 MNHNY and CDR2 SVGAGI (reference sequence). The V and J ends lost 0 bases and 1 base respectively, with 14 bases between them. The chain's CDR3 is CASSYSQDGERTDTQYF. CDR3 nucleotide sequence: TGTGCCAGCAGTTACTCTCAGGACGGAGAACGCACAGATACGCAGTATTTT.

The CDR3 is CASSEGGEAETQYF. CDR3 DNA: TGTGCCAGCAGTGAAGGAGGGGAAGCGGAGACCCAGTACTTC. This chain joins TRBV6-1 and TRBJ2-5, with D perhaps matching TRBD1 or TRBD2 (5 bases each). The V gene's germline CDR1 is MNHNS and CDR2 SASEGT. V dropped 1 base and J dropped 5 bases, with 11 bases sitting between them. The CDR3 length is 14 residues.

The CDR3 loop reads CASSLPTRSTGELFF. CDR3 sequence (DNA): TGTGCCAGCAGCTTACCGACTCGGTCCACCGGGGAGCTGTTTTTT. The chain carries TRBV7-9 and TRBJ2-2; D gene uncertain. V lost 2 bases and J 4 bases, leaving 11 bases between the germline ends. CDR1 SEHNR and CDR2 FQNEAQ come from the germline V gene (reference sequence). CDR3 size: 15 residues.

CDR3: CSASQTGYINEQYF. The CDR3 DNA reads TGCAGTGCTAGCCAAACCGGGTATATCAACGAGCAGTACTTC. This rearrangement joins TRBV20-1 to TRBJ2-7; D not resolved. The V end was cut by 3 bases, the J end by 5 bases, with 17 bases between. Germline-derived CDR1 and CDR2 are DFQATT and SNEGSKA (reference sequence). The CDR3 contains 14 residues.

This clonotype was counted once. V is TRBV7-2 and J is TRBJ2-1, with D perhaps TRBD1 (5 bases). The CDR3 extends over 16 amino acids. The germline CDR1 and CDR2 sequences are SGHTA and FQGNSA. V was pared by 2 bases and J by 2 bases, with 13 bases between. The CDR3: CASSLIRVAPYNEQFF. CDR3 in DNA: TGTGCCAGCAGCTTAATCAGGGTAGCCCCCTACAATGAGCAGTTCTTC.

The chain has TRBV7-2 and TRBJ2-5; 8 nucleotides align to TRBD2. The CDR3 sequence is 15 residues long. CDR1 is SGHTA and CDR2 is FQGNSA in the germline V gene. V shed 5 bases, J shed 4 bases, and the junction held 9 bases outside the gene matches. CDR3 amino acids: CASSARLAGSETQYF. CDR3 sequence (DNA): TGTGCCAGCAGCGCTCGTTTAGCGGGATCAGAGACCCAGTACTTC.

This clonotype came up a few times. V gene TRBV11-2 combines with J gene TRBJ2-5, with TRBD2 identical over 10 bases. The CDR3 covers 16 residues. The V gene end was trimmed by 2 bases and the J gene end by 4 bases; junction bases not matched to a gene: 7. Germline V gene sequence: CDR1 SGHAT, CDR2 FQNNGV. CDR3 coding DNA: TGTGCCAGCAGCTTATACCCCCAGCGGGAGGGAGAGACCCAGTACTTC. Protein product: CASSLYPQREGETQYF.

The rearrangement links TRBV3-1 to TRBJ2-3; TRBD2 agrees at 7 bases. J lost 6 bases, V lost 6 bases, and 12 bases had no gene match. The CDR3 consists of 15 residues. The germline V gene encodes CDR1 LGHDT and CDR2 YNNKEL (reference sequence). CDR3 bases: TGTGCCAGCAGTGTCAGGAGCGGGAAAACCGATACGCAGTATTTT. Translation gives CASSVRSGKTDTQYF.

This clonotype was recorded many times. The chain links TRBV6-6 to TRBJ2-2, with no clear D. Germline V gives CDR1 MNHNY, CDR2 SVGAGI (reference sequence). V lost 0 bases, J lost 5 bases, and 7 bases lay in between. The CDR3 consists of 14 residues. The CDR3 reads CASSYSGETGELFF. The DNA for the CDR3 is TGTGCCAGCAGTTACTCTGGCGAAACCGGGGAGCTGTTTTTT.

The chain recombines TRBV7-9 with TRBJ2-7; 8 bases map to TRBD1. J lost 6 bases, V lost 3 bases, and 10 bases had no gene match. Germline V CDR1 and CDR2: SEHNR, FQNEAQ (reference sequence). This CDR3 is 15 amino acids long. In DNA form, the CDR3 reads TGTGCCAGCAGCTTTTACGTAGGACAGGGCGGCGAGCAGTACTTC. Translating it yields CASSFYVGQGGEQYF.